Shown below are 10 T cell receptor beta chains from a single sample sequenced in a study of blood T cell repertoires in COVID-19. Only in-frame clones appear in the TCRdb table, and some are missing; sequencing was by immunoSEQ multiplex PCR. There are tens of thousands of clones in the sample; nearly 90% occur only once, and 3.5% lies in the top ten. Sequenced input: peripheral blood. The origin of the receptors is a man between 50 and 59 years old with active COVID-19.

The rearrangement links TRBV7-6 to TRBJ1-6, with D perhaps TRBD1 (6 bases). Germline V gene sequence: CDR1 SGHVS, CDR2 FNYEAQ. The V end lost 1 base, the J end lost 7 bases, and 20 bases lay between the germline ends. This CDR3 comprises 18 residues. CDR3 bases: TGTGCCAGCAGCTTAGTTGGGGGAACCGGGACAACCAATTCACCCCTCCACTTT. It specifies CASSLVGGTGTTNSPLHF.

V gene TRBV10-3 combines with J gene TRBJ1-4; 7 nucleotides match TRBD1. The germline V gene has CDR1 ENHRY and CDR2 SYGVKD. V was clipped by 1 base and J by 8 bases; unmatched bases: 7. This CDR3 is 15 amino acids long. The CDR3 DNA is TGTGCCATCAGTGAGTTCGGGACAGAGGGGGAAAAACTGTTTTTT. It codes for CAISEFGTEGEKLFF.

This clone was found once. The V call is TRBV7-8, the J call TRBJ1-5, with D possibly TRBD1 on 5 matching bases. Trimming took 4 bases from V and 4 from J, leaving 17 bases between them. Germline-derived CDR1 and CDR2 are SGHVS and FQNEAQ. This CDR3 has 16 residues. CDR3 in amino acids: CASSSLTRGGNQPQHF. In nucleotides, the CDR3 is TGTGCCAGCAGCTCCCTGACAAGGGGTGGGAATCAGCCCCAGCATTTT.

Note on this clone: Germline and junction disagree at one end, which may indicate a read error. The chain carries TRBV18 and TRBJ2-1; 16 nucleotides match TRBD2. Per germline, CDR1 KGHSH and CDR2 LQKENI. This CDR3 is built from 15 residues. Here the CDR3 DNA reads TGTGCCAGCTCACCACCTGGGACTAGCGGGGGGGAGCGGTTCTTC. This gives the protein CASSPPGTSGGERFF. Filled out from reference TRBV18 and TRBJ2-1, the complete variable domain reads NAGVMQNPRHLVRRRGQEARLRCSPMKGHSHVYWYRQLPEEGLKFMVYLQKENIIDESGMPKERFSAEFPKEGPSILRIQQVVRGDSAAYFCASSPPGTSGGERFFGPGTRLTVL.

This sequence joins TRBV6-5 and TRBJ2-2, with D possibly matching TRBD1 (5 bases). V was pared by 4 bases and J by 2 bases, with 11 bases between. Germline V gene lookup returns CDR1 MNHEY and CDR2 SVGAGI. This CDR3 contains 15 residues. Here the CDR3 DNA reads TGTGCCAGCAGTTCCCGACAGACTAACACCGGGGAGCTGTTTTTT. Translated, it gives CASSSRQTNTGELFF.

The chain uses TRBV7-9 and TRBJ2-4; D is unresolved. This CDR3 contains 19 residues. Trimming took 2 bases from V and 0 from J, leaving 20 bases between them. Per the germline V gene, CDR1 is SEHNR and CDR2 is FQNEAQ (reference sequence). CDR3 sequence: CASSLSVHPEALAKNIQYF. CDR3 sequence (DNA): TGTGCCAGCAGCTTATCAGTCCATCCCGAGGCCCTAGCCAAAAACATTCAGTACTTC.

The genes are TRBV19 and TRBJ1-5; 7 nucleotides align to TRBD1. This CDR3 has 15 amino acids. V lost 5 bases and J lost 1; bases outside the gene matches: 5. Per the germline V gene, CDR1 is LNHDA and CDR2 is SQIVND (reference sequence). This CDR3 is CASSFTGVSNQPQHF. The CDR3 DNA sequence: TGTGCCAGTAGTTTCACAGGGGTGAGCAATCAGCCCCAGCATTTT.

J is TRBJ1-5 and V is TRBV2; D gene ambiguous. Germline lookup yields CDR1 SNHLY and CDR2 FYNNEI. V gave up 11 bases and J gave up 7 bases, with 15 bases separating them. CDR3 length: 12 amino acids. The CDR3 loop is CAGYLYWQPQHF. In DNA form, the CDR3 reads TGTGCCGGTTATTTATACTGGCAGCCCCAGCATTTT.

The chain joins TRBV19 to TRBJ2-1, with 10 bases aligning to TRBD2. The germline gives CDR1 LNHDA, CDR2 SQIVND (reference sequence). The V gene end was trimmed by 4 bases and the J gene end by 9 bases; junction bases not matched to a gene: 6. The CDR3 runs 14 residues. In DNA form, the CDR3 reads TGTGCCAGTAGTACTAGCGGGGGAATTGGTGAGCAGTTCTTC. Translating gives CASSTSGGIGEQFF.

The chain carries TRBV29-1 and TRBJ1-1; 7 bases are shared with TRBD1. With 6 bases clipped from V and 0 bases from J, the junction kept 4 bases outside the gene matches. CDR1 and CDR2 (germline): SQVTM, ANQGSEA. CDR3 size: 13 residues. The CDR3 loop reads CSVGDRLNTEAFF. For the CDR3, the DNA is TGCAGCGTGGGGGACAGATTGAACACTGAAGCTTTCTTT.